This is a list of T cell receptor beta chains from one sample in a study of T cells after yellow fever vaccination. MiXCR was run by TCRdb on the 5' RACE reads, yielding one entry per CDR3 protein. The table shows a few hundred thousand distinct CDR3 sequences, with about 6.6% occurring only once. The sample here was PBMCs, taken more than 40 days after the first yellow fever vaccination. All receptors come from a man aged 18 to 30 who received the YFV17D yellow fever vaccine. The CDR3 runs from the conserved cysteine through the conserved F or W. Fields, in order: D gene, CDR3 length, V gene, CDR3 protein. A D gene is named only where the DNA matches it firmly.

TRBD1 | 15 | TRBV27 | CASSLTTGGTGELFF
- | 16 | TRBV5-1 | CASSLGQVTGTDTQYF
- | 15 | TRBV11-2 | CASSTPRGSQSLQYF
- | 12 | TRBV18 | CASSPGPETQYF
TRBD1 | 13 | TRBV3-1 | CASSQTGDYGYTF
TRBD1 | 10 | TRBV9 | CARNRGKLFF
- | 12 | TRBV20-1 | CSASEQNYGYTF
- | 16 | TRBV5-5 | CASSLESGRWAGELFF
TRBD1 | 14 | TRBV20-1 | CSVPGQTNTGELFF
TRBD1 | 15 | TRBV30 | CAWRDRALGANVLTF
- | 15 | TRBV5-4 | CASSSGTQGLYGYTF
- | 13 | TRBV5-1 | CASSLEATYEQYF
- | 15 | TRBV19 | CASSRGEGADTEAFF
- | 15 | TRBV7-3 | CASSLLGATNEKLFF
- | 17 | TRBV5-6 | CASSLALTGISTDTQYF